These 30 T cell receptor beta chains share one sample of origin, sequenced in a study of technical replicates of blood from a handful of donors. Generated by immunoSEQ multiplex PCR, the TCRdb table keeps only in-frame clones and is missing some. The table includes 70,000 or so clones, 90% to 95% detected once. The sequenced material came from T cells isolated from PBMCs. These receptors originate from a human donor in good health. Some clones in this sample may be carry-over from other donors' samples.

The genes are TRBV11-2 and TRBJ2-7; 9 nucleotides align to TRBD1. Germline loops: CDR1 SGHAT, CDR2 FQNNGV. V lost 5 bases to trimming and J lost 4 bases; unmatched junction nucleotides: 12. This CDR3 region has 16 residues. CDR3 nucleotides: TGTGCCAGCAGCCTCGTCCCGGGACAGGGAGTGTACGAGCAGTACTTC. Amino acid sequence: CASSLVPGQGVYEQYF.

The CDR3 sequence is CASSLSTRALRGQYF. The CDR3 nucleotides are TGTGCCAGCAGCTTATCGACCAGAGCCCTCCGAGGGCAGTACTTC. This chain links TRBV7-9 with TRBJ2-7; D is ambiguous. Germline V gives CDR1 SEHNR, CDR2 FQNEAQ (reference sequence). Trimming left V 2 bases short and J 9 bases short, with 20 bases between. The length of the CDR3 is 15 residues.

A note on this clone: Likely a read error: the CDR3 ends without its conserved phenylalanine or tryptophan. This chain uses TRBV19 with TRBJ1-1, with D perhaps TRBD1 (6 bases). Germline loops: CDR1 LNHDA, CDR2 SQIVND (reference sequence). The CDR3 loop spans 13 amino acids. Trimming removed 5 bases at V and 8 bases at J, with 15 bases between. The CDR3 sequence: CASSDQGYYEAFS. DNA for the CDR3: TGTGCCAGTAGTGACCAGGGGTATTACGAAGCTTTCTCT.

This clone occurred a few times. The V and J genes are TRBV5-1 and TRBJ1-1; tentatively, D is TRBD1 (6 bases). Germline V lookup: CDR1 SGHRS, CDR2 YFSETQ. CDR3 size: 11 residues. Trimming left V 5 bases short and J 7 bases short, with 9 bases between. CDR3 amino acids: CASRTQGEAFF. DNA for the CDR3: TGCGCCAGCAGGACACAGGGTGAAGCTTTCTTT.

The chain employs TRBV6-1 and TRBJ1-2; the D gene is possibly TRBD1 (6 bases). Trimming left V 1 base short and J 6 bases short, with 12 bases between. Germline V lookup: CDR1 MNHNS, CDR2 SASEGT. CDR3 length: 14 amino acids. CDR3 residues: CASSEVYRTDGYTF. CDR3 bases: TGTGCCAGCAGTGAAGTGTATAGGACAGATGGCTACACCTTC.

The table lists this clone with a count of one. V gene TRBV11-1 combines with J gene TRBJ2-3; D might be TRBD1 (6 bases). In germline, CDR1 is SGHAT, CDR2 FQDESV (reference sequence). Deletions cut 2 bases from V and 1 base from J, with 10 bases between. The CDR3 loop spans 15 amino acids. CDR3 nucleotide sequence: TGTGCCAGCAGCTTAAGGGACATTGGCACAGATACGCAGTATTTT. Protein product: CASSLRDIGTDTQYF. The whole variable domain, filled in from reference TRBV11-1 and TRBJ2-3, reads EAEVAQSPRYKITEKSQAVAFWCDPISGHATLYWYRQILGQGPELLVQFQDESVVDDSQLPKDRFSAERLKGVDSTLKIQPAELGDSAMYLCASSLRDIGTDTQYFGPGTRLTVL.

In this sample, this clone turned up once. The gene calls are TRBV27 and TRBJ2-7, with D hard to call. V lost 0 bases to trimming and J lost 3 bases, with 6 bases between them. The length of the CDR3 is 13 residues. Germline-derived CDR1 and CDR2 are MNHEY and SMNVEV (reference sequence). The CDR3 DNA follows: TGTGCCAGCAGTTTATCCTACGGCTACGAGCAGTACTTC. It encodes CASSLSYGYEQYF.

The V call is TRBV5-6, the J call TRBJ2-2; D uncertain. CDR1 is SGHDT, CDR2 YYEEEE, per germline. The CDR3 runs 13 residues. V lost 4 bases and J 4 bases, leaving 8 bases between the germline ends. CDR3 amino acids: CASSPVTTGELFF. DNA for the CDR3: TGTGCCAGCAGCCCGGTCACCACCGGGGAGCTGTTTTTT.

This sequence joins TRBV5-6 and TRBJ2-3; D uncertain. Trimming removed 0 bases from V and 4 bases from J, with 6 bases in between. Germline V gene lookup returns CDR1 SGHDT and CDR2 YYEEEE. There are 13 residues in the CDR3. CDR3 protein: CASSLAAADTQYF. The CDR3 coding sequence is TGTGCCAGCAGCTTGGCCGCGGCAGATACGCAGTATTTT.

The gene calls are TRBV9 and TRBJ2-7, with unresolved D. V was clipped by 0 bases and J by 1 base, with 8 bases between them. This CDR3 is built from 14 residues. Germline values: CDR1 SGDLS, CDR2 YYNGEE. CDR3 sequence (DNA): TGTGCCAGCAGCGTAGAGTGGCGGTCCTACGAGCAGTACTTC. This encodes CASSVEWRSYEQYF.

The V and J genes are TRBV19 and TRBJ2-7; possible D gene TRBD2, 6 bases. The germline gives CDR1 LNHDA, CDR2 SQIVND (reference sequence). Trimming cost V 4 bases and J 2 bases, with 6 bases left between them. The CDR3 has 12 amino acids. The CDR3 coding sequence is TGTGCCAGTAGTAGCGGGACCTACGAGCAGTACTTC. Amino acids: CASSSGTYEQYF.

This clone showed up just once. The chain combines TRBV13 with TRBJ2-5, with 9 bases aligning to TRBD2. The J segment lost 5 bases and the V segment lost 5 bases, leaving 6 bases of the junction unmatched. CDR1 and CDR2 from the germline V gene are PRHDT and FYEKMQ (reference sequence). The CDR3 is made up of 14 amino acids. The CDR3 sequence is CASSHSGSGETQYF. CDR3 DNA sequence: TGTGCCAGCAGCCATAGCGGGAGCGGTGAGACCCAGTACTTC.

J is TRBJ2-7 and V is TRBV5-6; 8 bases map to TRBD1. Germline CDR1 is SGHDT and CDR2 is YYEEEE. The ends lost 2 bases at V and 6 bases at J; junction bases unmatched: 10. The CDR3 is 15 residues long. This CDR3 is CASSFTRGRLGEQYF. The DNA of the CDR3 is TGTGCCAGCAGCTTCACCAGGGGGCGGCTAGGCGAGCAGTACTTC.

The chain employs TRBV14 and TRBJ2-7; TRBD2 aligns across 10 bases. Germline V gene sequence: CDR1 SGHDN, CDR2 FVKESK. This CDR3 is 17 amino acids long. Losses at the gene ends were 1 base for V and 5 bases for J; bases not matched to a gene: 11. CDR3: CASSQGHFTSGIDEQYF. The CDR3 DNA is TGTGCCAGCAGCCAAGGTCATTTTACTAGCGGGATAGACGAGCAGTACTTC.

CDR3 DNA sequence: TGTGCCAGCAGCTTAATTAGGCCAGGGTATAGCAATCAGCCCCAGCATTTT. Translation: CASSLIRPGYSNQPQHF. The chain joins TRBV7-2 to TRBJ1-5; tentatively, D is TRBD1 (5 bases). Germline loops: CDR1 SGHTA, CDR2 FQGNSA. V dropped 2 bases and J dropped 0 bases, with 14 bases sitting between them. The CDR3 runs 17 residues.

This clone came up once. The rearrangement joins TRBV9 to TRBJ2-7; D is ambiguous. CDR1 is SGDLS, CDR2 YYNGEE, per germline. The ends were cut back, 0 bases at V and 2 bases at J, with 12 bases in the middle. The CDR3 contains 15 residues. As DNA, the CDR3 is TGTGCCAGCAGCGTAGCGTCCGACATTCCCTACGAGCAGTACTTC. Encoded protein: CASSVASDIPYEQYF.

The genes are TRBV2 and TRBJ2-5; maybe TRBD2 (6 bases). There are 14 residues in the CDR3. Germline V gene lookup returns CDR1 SNHLY and CDR2 FYNNEI. The ends were cut back, 1 base at V and 5 bases at J, with 11 bases in the middle. CDR3 residues: CASSEGRGRETQYF. CDR3 sequence (DNA): TGTGCCAGCAGTGAAGGGAGGGGTAGGGAGACCCAGTACTTC.

This chain links TRBV7-6 with TRBJ2-7; TRBD2 aligns across 7 bases. CDR1 and CDR2 from the germline V gene are SGHVS and FNYEAQ. This CDR3 region has 15 residues. The trim removed 1 base at V and 0 bases at J, leaving 3 bases unmatched. As DNA, the CDR3 is TGTGCCAGCAGCTTAGAAAGCGGGATCTCCTACGAGCAGTACTTC. This translates into CASSLESGISYEQYF. Filled out from reference TRBV7-6 and TRBJ2-7, the complete variable domain reads GAGVSQSPRYKVTKRGQDVALRCDPISGHVSLYWYRQALGQGPEFLTYFNYEAQQDKSGLPNDRFSAERPEGSISTLTIQRTEQRDSAMYRCASSLESGISYEQYFGPGTRLTVT.

The CDR3 sequence: CASSHTMTRGGNQPQHF. CDR3 sequence (DNA): TGCGCCAGCAGCCATACTATGACACGGGGGGGCAATCAGCCCCAGCATTTT. This chain links TRBV4-1 with TRBJ1-5; D possibly corresponds to TRBD1 (5 bases). The V gene lost 3 bases and the J gene lost 2 bases, with 17 bases spanning the gap. Germline V CDR1 and CDR2: MGHRA, YSYEKL. This CDR3 comprises 17 residues.

The chain carries TRBV27 and TRBJ1-1; tentatively, D is TRBD1 (6 bases). Germline values: CDR1 MNHEY, CDR2 SMNVEV (reference sequence). V shed 4 bases and J shed 1 base, with 10 bases lying between them. This CDR3 is built from 14 residues. The CDR3 DNA follows: TGTGCCAGCAGTTCGAGGACAGAGAACACTGAAGCTTTCTTT. It translates to CASSSRTENTEAFF.

V and J are TRBV4-2 and TRBJ1-2, with TRBD1 matching 12 bases. Germline trimming cut 4 bases from V and 6 bases from J; bases unmatched to any gene: 9. The CDR3 length is 16 residues. Germline loops: CDR1 LGHNA, CDR2 YNFKEQ. CDR3 amino acids: CASSPQAGTGGDGYTF. The CDR3 DNA reads as TGTGCCAGCAGCCCTCAAGCCGGGACAGGGGGCGATGGCTACACCTTC.

The chain is built from TRBV7-9 and TRBJ1-1; unclear D gene. CDR1 is SEHNR, CDR2 FQNEAQ, per germline (reference sequence). The CDR3 length is 14 residues. Trimming stripped 2 bases from V and 5 bases from J, with 12 bases between. The CDR3 DNA reads as TGTGCCAGCAGCTTATATAGTGAGGGAACTGAAGCTTTCTTT. As protein: CASSLYSEGTEAFF.

The J gene is TRBJ2-7, the V gene TRBV13; possibly TRBD2 for D (5 bases). The CDR3 has 15 residues. With 0 bases removed from V and 5 bases from J, the gap between germline ends came to 14 bases. CDR1 and CDR2 (germline): PRHDT, FYEKMQ (reference sequence). CDR3 DNA: TGTGCCAGCAGCTTAGGGGTGGGAGCCAGCCACGAGCAGTACTTC. Residues: CASSLGVGASHEQYF.

This clone appeared once. The V gene is TRBV14, the J gene TRBJ2-1; 9 positions match TRBD1. Per the germline V gene, CDR1 is SGHDN and CDR2 is FVKESK. CDR3 length: 14 residues. V gave up 3 bases and J gave up 7 bases; unmatched junction bases: 4. The CDR3 protein is CASSQWDRENEQFF. The DNA for the CDR3 is TGTGCCAGCAGCCAGTGGGACAGGGAGAATGAGCAGTTCTTC.

This chain links TRBV10-3 with TRBJ2-5; D ambiguous. The length of the CDR3 is 15 residues. The V and J ends lost 4 bases and 1 base respectively, with 13 bases between them. CDR1 is ENHRY, CDR2 SYGVKD, per germline. The CDR3 DNA reads TGTGCCATCAGTGCCCCGGAGTTGGCCCAAGAGACCCAGTACTTC. This encodes CAISAPELAQETQYF.

The V and J genes are TRBV7-2 and TRBJ1-6; possible D gene TRBD1, 6 bases. The V end was cut by 3 bases, the J end by 0 bases, with 9 bases between. CDR3 length: 16 residues. Per germline, CDR1 SGHTA and CDR2 FQGNSA. CDR3 loop: CASSFGQSSYNSPLHF. CDR3 sequence (DNA): TGTGCCAGCAGCTTCGGACAGAGCTCCTATAATTCACCCCTCCACTTT.

The chain employs TRBV9 and TRBJ2-7, with 9 bases aligning to TRBD1. V lost 4 bases to trimming and J lost 5 bases; unmatched junction nucleotides: 13. Germline loops: CDR1 SGDLS, CDR2 YYNGEE. The CDR3 length is 16 residues. CDR3 DNA sequence: TGTGCCAGCAGCCTACGGACCGGGACAGGGTCCCACGAGCAGTACTTC. It encodes CASSLRTGTGSHEQYF.

This chain joins TRBV7-3 and TRBJ1-1; D ambiguous. Germline V lookup: CDR1 SGHTA, CDR2 FQGTGA. Trimming took off 3 bases at V and 1 base at J, with 6 bases between the two ends. The CDR3 is made up of 13 amino acids. The CDR3 DNA sequence: TGTGCCAGCAGCTTTGGAGAGAACACTGAAGCTTTCTTT. Translating gives CASSFGENTEAFF.

The chain recombines TRBV7-8 with TRBJ2-5; TRBD1 matches at 8 bases. The CDR3 is 15 amino acids. With V trimmed by 4 bases and J by 5 bases, 9 bases remained unmatched. CDR1 is SGHVS, CDR2 FQNEAQ, per germline. CDR3: CASSSRQGRRETQYF. CDR3 sequence (DNA): TGTGCCAGCAGCTCCCGACAGGGGCGGCGGGAGACCCAGTACTTC.

This rearrangement joins TRBV5-1 to TRBJ2-5; 7 nucleotides agree with TRBD2. V lost 4 bases to trimming and J lost 1 base; unmatched junction nucleotides: 7. Germline CDR1 and CDR2: SGHRS and YFSETQ. The CDR3 loop spans 15 amino acids. The CDR3 here is CASSVLAVGQETQYF. CDR3 sequence (DNA): TGCGCCAGCAGCGTCCTAGCGGTAGGCCAAGAGACCCAGTACTTC.